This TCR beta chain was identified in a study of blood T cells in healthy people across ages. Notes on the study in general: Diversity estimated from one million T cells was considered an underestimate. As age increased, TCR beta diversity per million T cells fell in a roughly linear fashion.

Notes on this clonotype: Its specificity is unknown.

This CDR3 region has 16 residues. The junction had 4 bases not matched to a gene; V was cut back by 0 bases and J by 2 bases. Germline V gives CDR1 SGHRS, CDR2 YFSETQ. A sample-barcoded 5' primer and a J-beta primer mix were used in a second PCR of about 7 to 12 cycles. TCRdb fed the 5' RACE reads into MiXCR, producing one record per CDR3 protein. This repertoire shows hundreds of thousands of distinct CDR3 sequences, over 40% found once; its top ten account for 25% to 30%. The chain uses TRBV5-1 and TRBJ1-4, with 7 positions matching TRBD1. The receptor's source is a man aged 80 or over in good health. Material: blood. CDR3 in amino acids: CASSLDRGRTNEKLFF. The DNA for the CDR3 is TGCGCCAGCAGCTTGGACAGGGGCCGGACTAATGAAAAACTGTTTTTT. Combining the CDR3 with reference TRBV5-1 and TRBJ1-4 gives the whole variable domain KAGVTQTPRYLIKTRGQQVTLSCSPISGHRSVSWYQQTPGQGLQFLFEYFSETQRNKGNFPGRFSGRQFSNSRSEMNVSTLELGDSALYLCASSLDRGRTNEKLFFGSGTQLSVL.